One sample yielded the 31 T cell receptor beta chains listed below, sequenced in a study of glioma-infiltrating T cells after dendritic cell vaccination. The time point denotes: after dendritic cell vaccination, including at tumor progression/relapse. Profiled with immunoSEQ multiplex PCR; TCRdb holds only in-frame clones, not every one. The data contain approximately 85,000 clones, around 85% of them singletons. Sequencing used blood, obtained after dendritic cell vaccination. These receptors originate from a human donor with glioblastoma.

The chain recombines TRBV28 with TRBJ1-5; 7 bases are shared with TRBD1. Trimming at V came to 6 bases and at J to 5 bases, leaving 7 bases not matched to a gene. The CDR3 contains 14 residues. Germline CDR1 MDHEN, CDR2 SYDVKM. The CDR3: CASSYDREYQPQHF. The DNA of the CDR3 is TGTGCCAGCAGCTACGACAGGGAGTATCAGCCCCAGCATTTT.

The gene calls are TRBV5-1 and TRBJ2-1; 10 bases map to TRBD1. CDR1 is SGHRS and CDR2 is YFSETQ in the germline V gene. Trimming removed 4 bases from V and 6 bases from J; junction bases left unmatched: 4. The CDR3 contains 14 residues. CDR3 nucleotides: TGCGCCAGCAGCCAGGGACAGGGGATCAATGAGCAGTTCTTC. It is translated as CASSQGQGINEQFF.

The rearrangement links TRBV2 to TRBJ1-2; 8 bases align to TRBD1. The CDR3 covers 17 residues. Germline V gene lookup returns CDR1 SNHLY and CDR2 FYNNEI. V trimming: 4 bases; J trimming: 0 bases; junction bases outside the gene matches: 10. The CDR3 here is CASSVPAGDRTNYGYTF. As DNA, the CDR3 is TGTGCCAGCAGTGTACCGGCCGGGGACAGGACTAACTATGGCTACACCTTC.

The V call is TRBV27, the J call TRBJ2-6; a possible D gene is TRBD1 (7 bases). Looked up from germline, CDR1 is MNHEY and CDR2 is SMNVEV (reference sequence). V lost 5 bases and J 3 bases, leaving 11 bases between the germline ends. CDR3 length: 15 residues. Here the CDR3 DNA reads TGTGCCAGCAGTAACAGGGGACTTGGGGCCAACGTCCTGACTTTC. Protein sequence: CASSNRGLGANVLTF.

The V gene is TRBV6-5, the J gene TRBJ2-7, with a possible D match to TRBD2 (6 bases). Germline V gene lookup returns CDR1 MNHEY and CDR2 SVGAGI. The CDR3 totals 15 residues. V was pared by 5 bases and J by 3 bases, with 17 bases between. The CDR3 nucleotides are TGTGCCAGCAGTGCACCCCGGGACTCTAGCTACGAGCAGTACTTC. Translation gives CASSAPRDSSYEQYF.

This chain joins TRBV19 and TRBJ2-7; D possibly corresponds to TRBD1 (6 bases). The CDR3 runs to 15 residues. V dropped 3 bases and J dropped 2 bases, with 14 bases sitting between them. Germline CDR1 reads LNHDA; CDR2 reads SQIVND (reference sequence). Here the CDR3 reads CASSMLAGATYEQYF. CDR3 in DNA: TGTGCCAGTAGTATGTTAGCAGGGGCGACCTACGAGCAGTACTTC.

The chain has TRBV19 and TRBJ2-3, with TRBD2 matching 11 bases. This CDR3 region has 17 residues. Germline CDR1 reads LNHDA; CDR2 reads SQIVND (reference sequence). Trimming cost V 4 bases and J 5 bases; bases outside gene matches: 11. In DNA form, the CDR3 reads TGTGCCAGTAGTACCGATAGCGGGGGGGTTCGTGGAGATACGCAGTATTTT. It translates to CASSTDSGGVRGDTQYF. The full variable domain, with the rest looked up from reference TRBV19 and TRBJ2-3, is DGGITQSPKYLFRKEGQNVTLSCEQNLNHDAMYWYRQDPGQGLRLIYYSQIVNDFQKGDIAEGYSVSREKKESFPLTVTSAQKNPTAFYLCASSTDSGGVRGDTQYFGPGTRLTVL.

The chain couples TRBV28 to TRBJ1-4; 10 bases fit TRBD1. Trimming at V came to 4 bases and at J to 2 bases, leaving 4 bases not matched to a gene. Germline values: CDR1 MDHEN, CDR2 SYDVKM. CDR3 length equals 16 residues. Here the CDR3 DNA reads TGTGCCAGCAGTTCGGGACAGGGGTCCACTAATGAAAAACTGTTTTTT. This translates into CASSSGQGSTNEKLFF.

The rearrangement uses TRBV27 and TRBJ2-1; TRBD2 agrees at 12 bases. Germline V gene sequence: CDR1 MNHEY, CDR2 SMNVEV (reference sequence). This CDR3 is 18 amino acids long. V dropped 11 bases and J dropped 4; count of bases not matched to a gene: 18. The CDR3 DNA is TGTGCCGGTCTAGCGGGGGGGCCCTTGGAAAAGAATTACAATGAGCAGTTCTTC. Its translation: CAGLAGGPLEKNYNEQFF.

This chain joins TRBV6-6 and TRBJ2-5, with D possibly TRBD1 on 5 matching bases. Per the germline V gene, CDR1 is MNHNY and CDR2 is SVGAGI (reference sequence). Between the trimmed V and J ends, which lost 5 bases and 1 base, there was a span of 14 bases. The CDR3 length is 15 residues. The CDR3: CASSDVGQVQETQYF. In nucleotides, the CDR3 is TGTGCCAGCAGTGATGTCGGACAAGTCCAAGAGACCCAGTACTTC.

V usage is TRBV29-1 and J usage is TRBJ1-1; 12 nucleotides match TRBD1. The CDR3 consists of 14 residues. CDR1 SQVTM and CDR2 ANQGSEA come from the germline V gene. The V segment lost 6 bases and the J segment 5 bases; nucleotides outside the gene matches: 7. The CDR3 loop is CSVGGQGAKTEAFF. Written as DNA, the CDR3 is TGCAGCGTCGGGGGACAGGGGGCCAAAACTGAAGCTTTCTTT.

The chain couples TRBV28 to TRBJ1-1; D is unclear. The germline V gene encodes CDR1 MDHEN and CDR2 SYDVKM. The V end was cut by 6 bases, the J end by 4 bases, with 12 bases between. CDR3 length: 13 residues. The CDR3 DNA reads TGTGCCAGCAGCCTACAGATAATCACTGAAGCTTTCTTT. Its protein is CASSLQIITEAFF.

The rearrangement joins TRBV25-1 to TRBJ2-7, with TRBD2 matching over 11 bases. V lost 9 bases, J lost 6 bases, and 7 bases stayed unmatched. The germline gives CDR1 MGHDK, CDR2 SYGVNS. The CDR3 has 13 amino acids. CDR3 loop: CASETSGSPEQYF. The CDR3 bases are TGTGCCAGTGAAACTAGCGGGAGCCCCGAGCAGTACTTC.

The chain is built from TRBV4-1 and TRBJ1-3; D possibly corresponds to TRBD1 (5 bases). Looked up from germline, CDR1 is MGHRA and CDR2 is YSYEKL. The CDR3 length is 16 residues. Trimming took off 0 bases at V and 0 bases at J, with 9 bases between the two ends. The CDR3 region has the DNA TGCGCCAGCAGCCAAGATAGGGGACTCTCTGGAAACACCATATATTTT. This sequence encodes CASSQDRGLSGNTIYF.

A single count supports this clone. The chain combines TRBV5-1 with TRBJ1-1; possible D gene TRBD1, 5 bases. V was cut by 4 bases and J by 5 bases, with 15 bases left in between. The germline V gene encodes CDR1 SGHRS and CDR2 YFSETQ. The CDR3 spans 14 residues. CDR3 amino acids: CASSPIIRGTEAFF. In DNA, the CDR3 is TGCGCCAGCAGCCCAATCATCCGGGGGACTGAAGCTTTCTTT.

The chain couples TRBV7-8 to TRBJ1-2; D is undetermined. The CDR3 sequence is 13 residues long. V was shortened by 1 base and J by 8 bases, with 11 bases between the two germline ends. Looked up from germline, CDR1 is SGHVS and CDR2 is FQNEAQ. DNA for the CDR3: TGTGCCAGCAGCTTAGGAGGTGTCAAGGGCTACACCTTC. Residues: CASSLGGVKGYTF.

This chain links TRBV1 with TRBJ2-2; the table calls TRBD2, which could not be checked here. TRBV1 is listed as a pseudogene. The CDR3 is made up of 17 amino acids. As DNA, the CDR3 is TGCACCAGCAGCCACCCTGCGGGGGGGCCGAGCACCGGGGAGCTGTTTTTT. Its translation: CTSSHPAGGPSTGELFF.

The chain joins TRBV10-3 to TRBJ2-1; 9 positions agree with TRBD2. Germline V gene lookup returns CDR1 ENHRY and CDR2 SYGVKD. V shed 0 bases and J 5 bases; nucleotides not matched to a gene: 11. CDR3 length: 18 residues. The CDR3 DNA reads TGTGCCATCAGTGAGTCCGCGGGAGGGCCGGGTGGACACAATGAGCAGTTCTTC. This encodes CAISESAGGPGGHNEQFF.

This rearrangement joins TRBV2 to TRBJ2-5; D perhaps matches TRBD2 (7 bases). The V and J ends lost 7 bases and 1 base respectively, with 16 bases between them. Per the germline V gene, CDR1 is SNHLY and CDR2 is FYNNEI. CDR3 size: 15 residues. CDR3 residues: CASTWGGPGQETQYF. CDR3 in DNA: TGTGCCAGCACCTGGGGGGGGCCTGGCCAAGAGACCCAGTACTTC.

V gene TRBV23-1 combines with J gene TRBJ1-1; D may be TRBD1 (6 bases). TRBV23-1 is an ORF, with its function uncertain. Trimming removed 3 bases from V and 1 base from J, with 27 bases in between. The CDR3 has 20 amino acids. In DNA, the CDR3 is TGCGCCAGCAGTCATTTACGGCTGGCCACACAGGGAAAGAGGAACACTGAAGCTTTCTTT. This encodes CASSHLRLATQGKRNTEAFF.

The chain is built from TRBV9 and TRBJ2-2, with D possibly TRBD2 on 5 matching bases. This CDR3 comprises 15 residues. CDR1 and CDR2 from the germline V gene are SGDLS and YYNGEE. Trimming cost V 3 bases and J 4 bases, with 13 bases left between them. The CDR3 nucleotides are TGTGCCAGCAGCGATAACACTAGGACCACCGGGGAGCTGTTTTTT. The encoded protein is CASSDNTRTTGELFF.

The J gene is TRBJ1-6, the V gene TRBV6-5, with 10 bases fitting TRBD1. The germline V gene has CDR1 MNHEY and CDR2 SVGAGI. The CDR3 loop spans 14 amino acids. Trimming at V came to 5 bases and at J to 9 bases, leaving 4 bases not matched to a gene. Written as DNA, the CDR3 is TGTGCCAGCAGTCCCGGGACAGGGGTTTCACCCCTCCACTTT. It is translated as CASSPGTGVSPLHF.

The chain joins TRBV5-6 to TRBJ2-1; tentative D call: TRBD2 (6 bases). The CDR3 sequence is 15 residues long. Trimming pared 5 bases from V and 4 bases from J, leaving 16 bases between. Germline CDR1 SGHDT, CDR2 YYEEEE. CDR3 nucleotide sequence: TGTGCCAGCAGTGTCCGGGGGTTAGAATACAATGAGCAGTTCTTC. It is translated as CASSVRGLEYNEQFF.

The gene calls are TRBV6-6 and TRBJ1-1; TRBD1 aligns across 7 bases. Germline-derived CDR1 and CDR2 are MNHNY and SVGAGI (reference sequence). V trimming: 5 bases; J trimming: 1 base; junction bases outside the gene matches: 7. There are 15 residues in the CDR3. CDR3 residues: CASSATGTANTEAFF. CDR3 sequence (DNA): TGTGCCAGCAGTGCGACCGGGACAGCGAACACTGAAGCTTTCTTT.

The J gene is TRBJ2-2, the V gene TRBV27; no clear D. Trimming left V 3 bases short and J 2 bases short, with 10 bases between. Germline V gene lookup returns CDR1 MNHEY and CDR2 SMNVEV (reference sequence). The CDR3 runs to 15 residues. CDR3 nucleotides: TGTGCCAGCAGTTTGCAAATACTCAACACCGGGGAGCTGTTTTTT. This codes for CASSLQILNTGELFF.

This clone was counted only a few times. The J gene is TRBJ1-1, the V gene TRBV5-1, with 11 positions matching TRBD1. V was clipped by 4 bases and J by 2 bases; unmatched bases: 7. Germline CDR1 reads SGHRS; CDR2 reads YFSETQ. There are 16 residues in the CDR3. The CDR3 DNA reads TGCGCCAGCAGCGGATATGGGACAGGGGGAAACACTGAAGCTTTCTTT. It is translated as CASSGYGTGGNTEAFF.

The chain has TRBV28 and TRBJ1-1, with a weak D call TRBD1 (6 bases). Germline lookup yields CDR1 MDHEN and CDR2 SYDVKM. The CDR3 has 14 amino acids. Deletions cut 5 bases from V and 10 bases from J, with 20 bases between. CDR3 sequence (DNA): TGTGCCAGCAGTACCCGGACAGCCGTTCGGCGAGCTTTCTTT. Protein sequence: CASSTRTAVRRAFF.

The chain links TRBV30 to TRBJ1-2, with 8 nucleotides matching TRBD1. V lost 5 bases, J lost 3 bases, and 11 bases stayed unmatched. The length of the CDR3 is 15 residues. Germline lookup yields CDR1 GTSNPN and CDR2 SVGIG (reference sequence). Here the CDR3 reads CAWFRTGGPDYGYTF. For the CDR3, the DNA is TGTGCCTGGTTCCGAACAGGGGGGCCTGACTATGGCTACACCTTC.

The rearrangement links TRBV9 to TRBJ2-3; TRBD2 matches 11 bases. The V segment lost 2 bases and the J segment 5 bases; nucleotides outside the gene matches: 10. This CDR3 has 17 residues. The germline V gene encodes CDR1 SGDLS and CDR2 YYNGEE. The CDR3 is CASSVPSGGPALDTQYF. The DNA of the CDR3 is TGTGCCAGCAGCGTTCCTAGCGGGGGGCCCGCGTTAGATACGCAGTATTTT.

This clone has just a few counts. CDR3 residues: CASSPQRGGSYEQYF. CDR3 bases: TGTGCCAGCAGCCCCCAGCGGGGGGGCTCCTACGAGCAGTACTTC. The chain has TRBV7-6 and TRBJ2-7, with TRBD2 matching 10 bases. Per the germline V gene, CDR1 is SGHVS and CDR2 is FNYEAQ. The CDR3 is made up of 15 amino acids. Germline trimming cut 5 bases from V and 0 bases from J; bases unmatched to any gene: 4.

In this sample, this clone turned up once. This sequence joins TRBV5-8 and TRBJ1-5, with 9 nucleotides matching TRBD1. Germline-derived CDR1 and CDR2 are SGHTS and YDEGEE. With V trimmed by 1 base and J by 5 bases, 10 bases remained unmatched. The CDR3 covers 17 residues. The CDR3 sequence: CASSLTLGQGNDQPQHF. In nucleotides, the CDR3 is TGTGCCAGCAGCTTGACCCTGGGACAGGGCAATGATCAGCCCCAGCATTTT. The variable domain in full, with the rest retrieved from reference TRBV5-8 and TRBJ1-5, is EAGVTQSPTHLIKTRGQQATLRCSPISGHTSVYWYQQALGLGLQFLLWYDEGEERNRGNFPPRFSGRQFPNYSSELNVNALELEDSALYLCASSLTLGQGNDQPQHFGDGTRLSIL.